This entry lists 3 T cell receptor beta chains sequenced from one sample in a study of human T cells and chemical hapten exposure. TCRdb redid the calling of the RACE reads with MiXCR, one entry per CDR3 protein. The table includes about 51,000 distinct CDR3 sequences, about a tenth detected once. Indicated time point: pre-sensitization, week 0. Described treatment: therapeutic diphenylcyclopropenone sensitization with weekly scalp DPC. This specimen consisted of whole blood, obtained in connection with sensitization to the hapten diphenylcyclopropenone (DPC). All receptors derive from a woman aged 40-49 years with alopecia areata. Some clones in this sample may be carry-over from other donors' samples.

This clonotype appeared many times. This chain uses TRBV7-3 with TRBJ2-5; tentatively, D is TRBD1 or TRBD2 (5 bases each). Trimming removed 6 bases from V and 1 base from J, with 9 bases in between. Germline V lookup: CDR1 SGHTA, CDR2 FQGTGA. CDR3 length: 13 residues. The CDR3 protein is CASRGTIQETQYF. In nucleotides, the CDR3 is TGTGCCAGCAGAGGGACCATCCAAGAGACCCAGTACTTC.

This clonotype was seen a handful of times. V usage is TRBV27 and J usage is TRBJ2-3; D assignment may be TRBD1 or TRBD2 (5 bases each). The CDR3 spans 20 residues. Trimming removed 0 bases from V and 0 bases from J, with 22 bases in between. The V gene's germline CDR1 is MNHEY and CDR2 SMNVEV (reference sequence). The CDR3 protein is CASSLSRGRVLPSSTDTQYF. As DNA, the CDR3 is TGTGCCAGCAGTTTATCGAGGGGCAGGGTCCTACCGTCTAGCACAGATACGCAGTATTTT.

This clonotype was observed at least ten times. The DNA of the CDR3 is TGTGCCAGCAGTGTATTGAACACCGGGGAGCTGTTTTTT. Translated: CASSVLNTGELFF. V usage is TRBV2 and J usage is TRBJ2-2; D remains unclear. Germline assignment: CDR1 SNHLY and CDR2 FYNNEI. Trimming pared 4 bases from V and 1 base from J, leaving 4 bases between. This CDR3 is 13 amino acids long.